The rows below give T cell receptor beta chains drawn from one sample of a study of regulatory T cells in long-lasting Graves disease. TCRdb re-derived calls from the multiplex PCR reads in MiXCR, one entry per CDR3 protein. Among approximately 460,000 distinct CDR3 sequences listed, roughly 15% were seen once. These records were also assigned to another study, of T cells in Graves' hyperthyroidism and ophthalmopathy.

This specimen consisted of peripheral blood mononuclear cells (PBMCs), obtained at new diagnosis, from a patient treated with antithyroid drugs. All receptors derive from a woman aged 25 to 45 with Graves disease. The CDR3 runs from the conserved cysteine through the conserved F or W. The D gene is left open where the match is weak. Size is omitted from some rows. Given values are once, few, many or a class for expanded clones.

many,-,TRBJ2-3,TRBV7-8,CASAVSTDTQYF,TGTGCCAGCGCGGTGAGCACAGATACGCAGTATTTT
many,-,TRBJ2-3,TRBV7-2,CASSPDSTDTQYF,TGTGCCAGCAGCCCCGACAGCACAGATACGCAGTATTTT
many,TRBD1,TRBJ2-2,TRBV11-2,CASSAQGQGNTGELFF,TGTGCCAGCAGCGCCCAGGGACAGGGGAACACCGGGGAGCTGTTTTTT
few,TRBD1,TRBJ1-2,TRBV25-1,CASSDLGQYGYTF,TGTGCCAGCAGTGACCTGGGACAGTATGGCTACACCTTC
many,TRBD1,TRBJ1-1,TRBV29-1,CSGEGTGSITEAFF,TGCAGCGGGGAGGGGACAGGTAGTATCACTGAAGCTTTCTTT
many,TRBD2,TRBJ2-3,TRBV6-1,CATTREREWGDTQYF,TGTGCCACTACCCGAGAGCGGGAGTGGGGAGATACGCAGTATTTT
few,-,TRBJ1-5,TRBV19,CASSMGGLRGQPQHF,TGTGCCAGTAGTATGGGCGGTCTACGCGGTCAGCCCCAGCATTTT
few,-,TRBJ2-2,TRBV4-1,CASSQASDGELFF,TGTGCCAGCAGCCAAGCCTCGGACGGGGAGCTGTTTTTT
many,-,TRBJ1-1,TRBV6-2/TRBV6-3,CASSYSKGDTEAFF,TGTGCCAGCAGTTACTCGAAAGGTGACACTGAAGCTTTCTTT
few,TRBD2,TRBJ2-1,TRBV27,CASSPQGTSGNEQFF,TGTGCCAGCAGTCCCCAGGGGACTAGCGGCAATGAGCAGTTCTTC
-,-,TRBJ1-2,TRBV7-9,CASSDQGGYTF,TGTGCCAGCAGCGATCAGGGTGGCTACACCTTC
many,-,TRBJ2-1,TRBV19,CASSGDRVRAEQFF,TGTGCCAGTAGTGGTGATAGGGTACGGGCTGAGCAGTTCTTC
many,-,TRBJ1-2,TRBV6-1,CASSEGWDTIGYTF,TGTGCCAGCAGTGAAGGTTGGGACACTATCGGCTACACCTTC
-,TRBD1,TRBJ2-2,TRBV10-1,CASSDRQGNTGELFF,TGCGCCAGCAGTGACCGACAGGGGAACACCGGGGAGCTGTTTTTT
many,-,TRBJ1-1,TRBV3-1,CASSQEQNTEAFF,TGTGCCAGCAGCCAAGAACAGAACACTGAAGCTTTCTTT
-,TRBD2,TRBJ2-1,TRBV24-1,CATSDRPGLAGKDEQFF,TGTGCCACCAGTGACCGGCCGGGACTAGCGGGTAAGGATGAGCAGTTCTTC
-,TRBD2,TRBJ2-1,TRBV11-2,CASSKTGLAGVNEQFF,TGTGCCAGCAGCAAGACGGGACTAGCGGGAGTAAATGAGCAGTTCTTC
few,-,TRBJ1-2,TRBV6-5,CASSFPNSYGYTF,TGTGCCAGCAGTTTCCCCAATTCCTATGGCTACACCTTC
-,-,TRBJ2-1,TRBV6-1,CVTVREDNNEQFF,TGTGTGACCGTTCGAGAGGACAACAATGAGCAGTTCTTC
-,-,TRBJ1-1,TRBV4-2,CASSQDVALAEAFF,TGTGCCAGCAGCCAAGATGTAGCTTTGGCTGAAGCTTTCTTT
-,TRBD2,TRBJ2-7,TRBV6-1,CATGRGYEQYF,TGTGCCACCGGGAGGGGTTACGAGCAGTACTTC
few,-,TRBJ1-6,TRBV7-9,CASSLAEGGSYNSPLHF,TGTGCCAGCAGCTTAGCGGAGGGAGGCTCCTATAATTCACCCCTCCACTTT
few,TRBD1,TRBJ1-1,TRBV12-3/TRBV12-4,CASKDRAAEAFF,TGTGCCAGCAAGGACAGGGCGGCTGAAGCTTTCTTT
-,-,TRBJ1-5,TRBV5-1,CASSWRGDSNQPQHF,TGCGCCAGCAGCTGGCGAGGTGATAGCAATCAGCCCCAGCATTTT
few,TRBD2,TRBJ2-5,TRBV20-1,CSARELAGFQETQYF,TGCAGTGCTAGAGAACTAGCGGGCTTCCAAGAGACCCAGTACTTC
many,-,TRBJ1-3,TRBV3-2,CASSHVSWDRSNTIYF,TGTGCCAGCAGCCATGTCTCCTGGGACAGGTCCAACACCATATATTTT
-,TRBD2,TRBJ2-3,TRBV7-8,CASSLVGTSFKDTQYF,TGTGCCAGCAGCTTAGTAGGGACTAGTTTCAAAGATACGCAGTATTTT